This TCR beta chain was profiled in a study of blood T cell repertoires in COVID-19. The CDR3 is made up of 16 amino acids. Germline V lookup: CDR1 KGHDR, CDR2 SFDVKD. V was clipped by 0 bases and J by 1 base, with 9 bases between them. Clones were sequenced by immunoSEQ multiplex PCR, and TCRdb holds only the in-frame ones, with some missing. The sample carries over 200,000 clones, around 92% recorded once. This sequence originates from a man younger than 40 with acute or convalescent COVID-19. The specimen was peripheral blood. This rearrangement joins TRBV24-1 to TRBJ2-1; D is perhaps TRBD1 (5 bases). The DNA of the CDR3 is TGTGCCACCAGTGATTTGTCAGGGCGGTCCTACAATGAGCAGTTCTTC. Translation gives CATSDLSGRSYNEQFF.